The 22 T cell receptor beta chains reported below all come from one sample, sequenced in a study of T cell responses to AZD1222 COVID-19 vaccine. Profiling relied on immunoSEQ multiplex PCR, and the TCRdb table lists in-frame clones only, not all of them. Of about 190,000 clones listed, approximately 94% are singletons. The specimen was peripheral blood, collected on day 0 of AZD1222 vaccination. The receptors were sampled from an adult in good health.

This clone was counted between two and nine times. The chain has TRBV6-1 and TRBJ1-3; D is ambiguous. V lost 1 base and J 0 bases, leaving 10 bases between the germline ends. The CDR3 loop spans 16 amino acids. Per the germline V gene, CDR1 is MNHNS and CDR2 is SASEGT. In DNA form, the CDR3 reads TGTGCCAGCAGTGAAGAACCGGAAAGCTCTGGAAACACCATATATTTT. Its protein product is CASSEEPESSGNTIYF.

This chain uses TRBV9 with TRBJ2-7; TRBD2 is a possible D gene (7 bases). Germline lookup yields CDR1 SGDLS and CDR2 YYNGEE. V was pared by 3 bases and J by 4 bases, with 14 bases between. The CDR3 is 14 residues long. In DNA form, the CDR3 reads TGTGCCAGCAGCGAAGGGGGGGATAGGTACGAGCAGTACTTC. It translates to CASSEGGDRYEQYF.

This sequence joins TRBV7-9 and TRBJ1-5; D perhaps matches TRBD1 (5 bases). Germline CDR1 and CDR2: SEHNR and FQNEAQ (reference sequence). This CDR3 contains 15 residues. CDR3 residues: CATQPTGDSNQPQHF. The CDR3 DNA reads as TGTGCTACCCAGCCGACGGGGGATAGCAATCAGCCCCAGCATTTT. The whole variable domain, remainder taken from reference TRBV7-9 and TRBJ1-5, is DTGVSQNPRHKITKRGQNVTFRCDPISEHNRLYWYRQTLGQGPEFLTYFQNEAQLEKSRLLSDRFSAERPKGSFSTLEIQRTEQGDSAMYLCATQPTGDSNQPQHFGDGTRLSIL.

The V gene is TRBV4-1, the J gene TRBJ1-1; D uncertain. CDR1 and CDR2 (germline): MGHRA, YSYEKL. Trimming took off 6 bases at V and 1 base at J, with 3 bases between the two ends. This CDR3 has 11 residues. The CDR3 protein is CASRGNTEAFF. CDR3 nucleotide sequence: TGCGCCAGCAGGGGGAACACTGAAGCTTTCTTT.

The chain joins TRBV9 to TRBJ2-7, with D possibly matching TRBD2 (5 bases). V lost 4 bases to trimming and J lost 2 bases, with 13 bases between them. The CDR3 loop spans 14 amino acids. The germline V gene encodes CDR1 SGDLS and CDR2 YYNGEE. CDR3 sequence: CASSPWTRTYEQYF. Here the CDR3 DNA reads TGTGCCAGCAGCCCTTGGACTCGAACCTACGAGCAGTACTTC.

This clone has just one count. V and J are TRBV30 and TRBJ2-7; D unresolved. Trimming took off 0 bases at V and 6 bases at J, with 15 bases between the two ends. Per the germline V gene, CDR1 is GTSNPN and CDR2 is SVGIG (reference sequence). CDR3 length: 14 residues. CDR3 nucleotide sequence: TGTGCCTGGAGTGTGAGTGGTTCGGTCCGCGAGCAGTACTTC. As protein: CAWSVSGSVREQYF.

J is TRBJ2-7 and V is TRBV30, with 11 positions matching TRBD2. The CDR3 totals 14 residues. In germline, CDR1 is GTSNPN, CDR2 SVGIG (reference sequence). Trimming took 6 bases from V and 4 from J; bases not matched to a gene: 8. The CDR3 coding sequence is TGTGCCTGTACCACTAGCGGGAGTTTTTACGAGCAGTACTTC. Translating gives CACTTSGSFYEQYF.

The chain links TRBV27 to TRBJ2-1; D may match TRBD1 or TRBD2 (6 bases each). V lost 6 bases and J 10 bases, leaving 16 bases between the germline ends. Germline V CDR1 and CDR2: MNHEY, SMNVEV (reference sequence). The CDR3 consists of 13 residues. Here the CDR3 reads CASSPGGPREQFF. The CDR3 DNA reads TGTGCCAGCAGCCCCGGGGGCCCGCGAGAGCAGTTCTTC.

The chain couples TRBV3-1 (or the pseudogene TRBV3-2) to TRBJ1-1, with a possible D match to TRBD1 (5 bases). The CDR3 covers 17 residues. The V end lost 4 bases, the J end lost 0 bases, and 18 bases lay between the germline ends. Germline CDR1 is LGHDT and CDR2 is YNNKEL (reference sequence). The CDR3 reads CASSPPGGARLNTEAFF. DNA of the CDR3: TGTGCCAGCAGCCCTCCCGGCGGGGCGCGATTGAACACTGAAGCTTTCTTT.

The gene calls are TRBV3-1 (or the pseudogene TRBV3-2) and TRBJ2-7; D is unclear. This CDR3 has 14 amino acids. The germline gives CDR1 LGHDT, CDR2 YNNKEL (reference sequence). Trimming shortened V by 5 bases and J by 2 bases, and 13 bases separated the two germline ends. CDR3 loop: CASSTLASPYEQYF. In DNA, the CDR3 is TGTGCCAGCAGCACCTTGGCCAGTCCCTACGAGCAGTACTTC.

V gene TRBV28 combines with J gene TRBJ2-4; 9 bases match TRBD1. J gave up 8 bases and V 5 bases, and 10 bases lay outside the gene matches. Looked up from germline, CDR1 is MDHEN and CDR2 is SYDVKM. The CDR3 is made up of 15 amino acids. CDR3 residues: CASSPDRGLTDIQYF. The CDR3 DNA is TGTGCCAGCAGTCCAGACAGGGGGTTAACGGACATTCAGTACTTC.

The chain has TRBV11-3 and TRBJ2-2; D ambiguous. The CDR3 runs to 15 residues. Germline CDR1 SGHNT, CDR2 YENEEA. The germline V and J ends were trimmed by 1 base and 1 base, with 7 bases remaining between them. In DNA form, the CDR3 reads TGTGCCAGCAGCTTAGGGGCAGGGAACACCGGGGAGCTGTTTTTT. Translated, it gives CASSLGAGNTGELFF.

V and J are TRBV3-1 (or the pseudogene TRBV3-2) and TRBJ2-7; 8 bases line up with TRBD1. V lost 4 bases, J lost 4 bases, and 12 bases stayed unmatched. The CDR3 contains 16 residues. Germline V gene data show CDR1 as LGHDT and CDR2 as YNNKEL (reference sequence). CDR3 in DNA: TGTGCCAGCAGCCGCCGACTGACAGGGGTTGGGTACGAGCAGTACTTC. It yields the protein CASSRRLTGVGYEQYF.

The chain employs TRBV11-1 and TRBJ2-7; the match to TRBD1 covers 9 bases. The CDR3 has 14 residues. From germline, CDR1 is SGHAT and CDR2 FQDESV (reference sequence). With 1 base clipped from V and 7 bases from J, the junction kept 5 bases outside the gene matches. CDR3 residues: CASSLGQGVGEQYF. The CDR3 region has the DNA TGTGCCAGCAGCTTAGGACAGGGGGTCGGAGAGCAGTACTTC.

This chain connects TRBV28 to TRBJ2-5; 10 bases map to TRBD1. The CDR3 sequence is 16 residues long. V lost 6 bases and J lost 4; bases outside the gene matches: 11. Germline V gives CDR1 MDHEN, CDR2 SYDVKM. The CDR3 loop reads CASSFPTGGAVETQYF. For the CDR3, the DNA is TGTGCCAGCAGCTTCCCGACAGGGGGCGCGGTAGAGACCCAGTACTTC.

V gene TRBV5-4 combines with J gene TRBJ2-6, with D tentatively TRBD1 (6 bases). The germline V gene encodes CDR1 SGHNT and CDR2 YYREEE (reference sequence). The V gene lost 4 bases and the J gene lost 0 bases, with 11 bases spanning the gap. CDR3 length equals 16 residues. CDR3: CASSAQGGSGANVLTF. CDR3 coding DNA: TGTGCCAGCAGCGCCCAAGGGGGCTCTGGGGCCAACGTCCTGACTTTC.

V and J are TRBV24-1 and TRBJ2-1; 13 bases line up with TRBD2. Losses at the gene ends were 3 bases for V and 5 bases for J; bases not matched to a gene: 15. Germline values: CDR1 KGHDR, CDR2 SFDVKD. The CDR3 totals 20 residues. The CDR3 loop is CATSDGTSGRAVQRHNEQFF. Written as DNA, the CDR3 is TGTGCCACCAGTGATGGAACTAGCGGGAGGGCGGTCCAACGACACAATGAGCAGTTCTTC.

This clone was observed once. This sequence joins TRBV7-2 and TRBJ1-4, with 7 bases lining up with TRBD1. CDR1 and CDR2 from the germline V gene are SGHTA and FQGNSA. This CDR3 contains 15 residues. J was trimmed by 4 bases and V by 4 bases; bases with no gene match: 6. The CDR3 DNA follows: TGTGCCAGCAGCTCCGACAGGGCCAGTAATGAAAAACTGTTTTTT. Translated: CASSSDRASNEKLFF.

This clone showed up just once. The rearrangement links TRBV19 to TRBJ1-5, with 10 bases that match TRBD1. Germline V gene data show CDR1 as LNHDA and CDR2 as SQIVND (reference sequence). The CDR3 sequence is 15 residues long. V was clipped by 6 bases and J by 7 bases; unmatched bases: 9. The CDR3 nucleotides are TGTGCCAGTAGGTCCGGGACAGGGGTTACACAGCCCCAGCATTTT. Protein product: CASRSGTGVTQPQHF.

The chain recombines TRBV27 with TRBJ2-1; D is ambiguous. CDR3 length: 14 amino acids. From germline, CDR1 is MNHEY and CDR2 SMNVEV (reference sequence). Trimming pared 2 bases from V and 2 bases from J, leaving 7 bases between. The CDR3 protein is CASSLRSPYNEQFF. CDR3 DNA sequence: TGTGCCAGCAGTTTAAGAAGTCCCTACAATGAGCAGTTCTTC.

Turning to this clone: An end of the junction differs from the germline gene, which may be a read error. This CDR3 is CSVDLGNAGNTVYF. The CDR3 DNA reads TGCAGCGTTGATTTGGGTAACGCTGGAAACACCGTATATTTT. V is TRBV29-1 and J is TRBJ1-3; D call uncertain. The CDR3 totals 14 residues. CDR1 is SQVTM and CDR2 is ANQGSEA in the germline V gene.

The chain joins TRBV29-1 to TRBJ2-7; 10 bases agree with TRBD2. CDR3 length: 14 residues. The V gene end was trimmed by 4 bases and the J gene end by 6 bases; junction bases not matched to a gene: 9. Germline values: CDR1 SQVTM, CDR2 ANQGSEA. The CDR3, as DNA: TGCAGCGTTGGGAAGGGAGCGGGAGGGCCCGAGCAGTACTTC. It encodes CSVGKGAGGPEQYF.